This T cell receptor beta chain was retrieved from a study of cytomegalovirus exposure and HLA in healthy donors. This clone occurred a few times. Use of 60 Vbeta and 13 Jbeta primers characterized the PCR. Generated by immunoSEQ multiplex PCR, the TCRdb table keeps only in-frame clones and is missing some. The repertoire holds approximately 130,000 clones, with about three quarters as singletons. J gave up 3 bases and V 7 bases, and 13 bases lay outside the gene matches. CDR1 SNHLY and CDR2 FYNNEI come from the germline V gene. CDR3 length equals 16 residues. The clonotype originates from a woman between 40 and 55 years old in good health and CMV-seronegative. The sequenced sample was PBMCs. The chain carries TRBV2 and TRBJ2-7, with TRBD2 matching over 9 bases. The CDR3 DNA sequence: TGTGCCAGCACCCGGGGGGGTAGCGGGGGCGTCTACGAGCAGTACTTC. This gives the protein CASTRGGSGGVYEQYF.